The 32 T cell receptor beta chains in this list originate from one sample, sequenced in a study of blood T cell repertoires in COVID-19. Only in-frame clones appear in the TCRdb table, and some are missing; sequencing was by immunoSEQ multiplex PCR. The sample carries a few hundred thousand clones, about 91% recorded once. Input material: peripheral blood. The receptor set was obtained from a woman between 50 and 59 years old with COVID-19, enrolled during active disease.

This chain uses TRBV7-2 with TRBJ1-2; 7 bases line up with TRBD1. CDR3 length equals 15 residues. Germline values: CDR1 SGHTA, CDR2 FQGNSA. With V trimmed by 5 bases and J by 8 bases, 14 bases remained unmatched. The CDR3 DNA reads as TGTGCCAGCAGCGCAGGGGGTTTGGGGTATAGGGGCTACACCTTC. Protein sequence: CASSAGGLGYRGYTF.

The V and J genes are TRBV6-5 and TRBJ1-3, with D unresolved. Trimming took off 4 bases at V and 5 bases at J, with 15 bases between the two ends. Germline V gene data show CDR1 as MNHEY and CDR2 as SVGAGI. The CDR3 loop spans 15 amino acids. The CDR3: CASSLLGSSRNTIYF. Written as DNA, the CDR3 is TGTGCCAGCAGTTTACTGGGCAGTTCAAGAAACACCATATATTTT.

The chain is built from TRBV7-2 and TRBJ2-3; a possible D gene is TRBD1 (5 bases). The germline V gene encodes CDR1 SGHTA and CDR2 FQGNSA. CDR3 length: 14 residues. V lost 2 bases and J lost 4, with 10 bases in between. CDR3 nucleotide sequence: TGTGCCAGCAGCTTACTTGGGGCCCCAGATACGCAGTATTTT. Protein product: CASSLLGAPDTQYF.

The chain recombines TRBV24-1 with TRBJ1-5; 9 nucleotides align to TRBD1. This CDR3 contains 16 residues. The J segment lost 2 bases and the V segment lost 2 bases, leaving 3 bases of the junction unmatched. Germline values: CDR1 KGHDR, CDR2 SFDVKD. CDR3 coding DNA: TGTGCCACCAGTGATTCGGGACAGGGCGGCAATCAGCCCCAGCATTTT. As protein: CATSDSGQGGNQPQHF.

This clone was counted a single time. This chain links TRBV3-1 (or the pseudogene TRBV3-2) with TRBJ1-6; D is undetermined. The V and J ends lost 4 bases and 10 bases respectively, with 8 bases between them. The CDR3 length is 12 residues. Germline values: CDR1 LGHDT, CDR2 YNNKEL (reference sequence). This chain's CDR3 is CASSREGSPLHF. The CDR3 bases are TGTGCCAGCAGCCGCGAGGGCTCACCCCTCCACTTT.

V gene TRBV2 combines with J gene TRBJ1-1, with D possibly being TRBD1 (5 bases). The V end was cut by 10 bases, the J end by 9 bases, with 12 bases between. Germline assignment: CDR1 SNHLY and CDR2 FYNNEI. CDR3 length: 10 residues. In DNA form, the CDR3 reads TGTGCCACCCAAGCGGGACAAGCTTTCTTT. This encodes CATQAGQAFF. The variable domain in full, completed from reference TRBV2 and TRBJ1-1, reads EPEVTQTPSHQVTQMGQEVILRCVPISNHLYFYWYRQILGQKVEFLVSFYNNEISEKSEIFDDQFSVERPDGSNFTLKIRSTKLEDSAMYFCATQAGQAFFGQGTRLTVV.

The CDR3 loop is CASSLENRDGIQYF. CDR3 DNA: TGCGCCAGCAGCTTGGAAAACAGGGACGGCATTCAGTACTTC. The V and J genes are TRBV5-1 and TRBJ2-4; D might be TRBD1 (6 bases). This CDR3 is 14 amino acids long. Deletions cut 0 bases from V and 9 bases from J, with 13 bases between. CDR1 and CDR2 (germline): SGHRS, YFSETQ.

The chain employs TRBV9 and TRBJ1-1, with a possible D match to TRBD1 (6 bases). Trimming took off 2 bases at V and 0 bases at J, with 8 bases between the two ends. Germline V lookup: CDR1 SGDLS, CDR2 YYNGEE. The CDR3 covers 14 residues. This CDR3 is CASSVGHVNTEAFF. The CDR3 bases are TGTGCCAGCAGCGTGGGACACGTGAACACTGAAGCTTTCTTT.

CDR3 coding DNA: TGTGCCACCAGCAGAGGGACTACTCTCACAGATACGCAGTATTTT. Translating it yields CATSRGTTLTDTQYF. The rearrangement uses TRBV15 and TRBJ2-3, with a tentative D call TRBD2 (6 bases). The V and J ends lost 1 base and 2 bases respectively, with 10 bases between them. Germline CDR1 reads LNHNV; CDR2 reads YYDKDF (reference sequence). The CDR3 covers 15 residues. The full variable domain, its missing parts supplied by reference TRBV15 and TRBJ2-3, is DAMVIQNPRYQVTQFGKPVTLSCSQTLNHNVMYWYQQKSSQAPKLLFHYYDKDFNNEADTPDNFQSRRPNTSFCFLDIRSPGLGDTAMYLCATSRGTTLTDTQYFGPGTRLTVL.

In regard to this clone: The same CDR3 also results from other DNA sequences found in this sample. CDR3 loop: CASSLAARVGQPQHF. CDR3 coding DNA: TGTGCCAGCAGCTTGGCGGCCAGGGTAGGACAGCCCCAGCATTTT. The chain uses TRBV5-6 and TRBJ1-5; maybe TRBD1 (5 bases). The germline V gene encodes CDR1 SGHDT and CDR2 YYEEEE. The CDR3 consists of 15 residues. The V end lost 0 bases, the J end lost 7 bases, and 14 bases lay between the germline ends.

The chain links TRBV2 to TRBJ1-1; D call uncertain. CDR1 and CDR2 (germline): SNHLY, FYNNEI. This CDR3 contains 11 residues. Trimming took off 4 bases at V and 5 bases at J, with 5 bases between the two ends. For the CDR3, the DNA is TGTGCCAGCAGTGTTGAGACTGAAGCTTTCTTT. It specifies CASSVETEAFF.

V is TRBV24-1 and J is TRBJ2-1; D is unresolved. Per germline, CDR1 KGHDR and CDR2 SFDVKD. Trimming left V 4 bases short and J 9 bases short, with 6 bases between. The CDR3 length is 11 residues. CDR3 nucleotide sequence: TGTGCCACCAGTGAGGAGACTGAGCAGTTCTTC. This sequence encodes CATSEETEQFF.

CDR3 coding DNA: TGCGCCAGCAGCTTGGGTTCACGAGCCTACGAGCAGTACTTC. Protein sequence: CASSLGSRAYEQYF. The genes are TRBV5-1 and TRBJ2-7; D remains ambiguous. CDR1 and CDR2 from the germline V gene are SGHRS and YFSETQ. The CDR3 sequence is 14 residues long. Trimming stripped 0 bases from V and 2 bases from J, with 9 bases between. Full variable domain (rest looked up from reference TRBV5-1 and TRBJ2-7): KAGVTQTPRYLIKTRGQQVTLSCSPISGHRSVSWYQQTPGQGLQFLFEYFSETQRNKGNFPGRFSGRQFSNSRSEMNVSTLELGDSALYLCASSLGSRAYEQYFGPGTRLTVT.

The table lists this clone with a count of one. The V and J genes are TRBV27 and TRBJ2-6; 8 nucleotides match TRBD1. The CDR3 length is 15 residues. V lost 8 bases and J lost 2; bases outside the gene matches: 5. Germline loops: CDR1 MNHEY, CDR2 SMNVEV (reference sequence). This CDR3 is CASLDRATGANVLTF. CDR3 nucleotides: TGTGCCAGCTTGGACAGGGCGACTGGGGCCAACGTCCTGACTTTC.

The chain employs TRBV18 and TRBJ1-4, with D possibly being TRBD1 (6 bases). The V end lost 3 bases, the J end lost 7 bases, and 15 bases lay between the germline ends. CDR1 and CDR2 from the germline V gene are KGHSH and LQKENI. This CDR3 is built from 15 residues. The chain's CDR3 is CASSPPRLGAEKLFF. The DNA of the CDR3 is TGTGCCAGCTCACCGCCCAGGCTGGGGGCTGAAAAACTGTTTTTT.

A single count supports this clone. The V gene is TRBV7-8, the J gene TRBJ1-1; no clear D gene. With 5 bases removed from V and 4 bases from J, the gap between germline ends came to 14 bases. The CDR3 totals 14 residues. Germline lookup yields CDR1 SGHVS and CDR2 FQNEAQ. The CDR3 loop is CASSRVGESTEAFF. The CDR3, as DNA: TGTGCCAGCAGCCGAGTCGGGGAGTCCACTGAAGCTTTCTTT.

The rearrangement uses TRBV30 and TRBJ1-3, with 11 bases that match TRBD1. Germline values: CDR1 GTSNPN, CDR2 SVGIG (reference sequence). CDR3 length: 16 amino acids. V dropped 3 bases and J dropped 0; count of bases not matched to a gene: 4. In DNA form, the CDR3 reads TGTGCCTGGAGGGGGACAGGGGGGAACTCTGGAAACACCATATATTTT. Translating it yields CAWRGTGGNSGNTIYF.

The rearrangement joins TRBV24-1 to TRBJ2-1; D is uncertain. The germline V gene encodes CDR1 KGHDR and CDR2 SFDVKD. This CDR3 is 12 amino acids long. V gave up 5 bases and J gave up 8 bases, with 9 bases separating them. The CDR3 nucleotides read TGTGCCACCAGTGGAGGCTTCTATGAGCAGTTCTTC. It codes for CATSGGFYEQFF.

This clone has more than one count but fewer than ten. The sample carries other DNA sequences with the same CDR3. This chain connects TRBV2 to TRBJ2-3; D may be TRBD2 (7 bases). The V end was cut by 2 bases, the J end by 4 bases, with 10 bases between. The CDR3 extends over 14 amino acids. Germline assignment: CDR1 SNHLY and CDR2 FYNNEI. Here the CDR3 DNA reads TGTGCCAGCAGTGAAAGGGGGGGGGCAGATACGCAGTATTTT. It yields the protein CASSERGGADTQYF.

The chain uses TRBV5-1 and TRBJ2-1; maybe TRBD1 (5 bases). The CDR3 contains 14 residues. In germline, CDR1 is SGHRS, CDR2 YFSETQ. The V gene lost 1 base and the J gene lost 10 bases, with 15 bases spanning the gap. Here the CDR3 reads CASSLTLGRVEQFF. Written as DNA, the CDR3 is TGCGCCAGCAGCTTGACCCTGGGCAGGGTCGAGCAGTTCTTC.

CDR3 DNA: TGCGCCAGCAGTCAATCGTGGGCAGGGGGCGCCGGGGCCAACGTCCTGACTTTC. It yields the protein CASSQSWAGGAGANVLTF. This chain uses TRBV23-1 with TRBJ2-6, with 8 bases fitting TRBD1. TRBV23-1 belongs to the ORF category, with a function that is uncertain. V shed 0 bases, J shed 4 bases, and the junction held 8 bases outside the gene matches. The CDR3 consists of 18 residues.

The count of this clone is one. V is TRBV5-1 and J is TRBJ2-2, with D unclear. This CDR3 has 15 residues. Germline CDR1 reads SGHRS; CDR2 reads YFSETQ. Trimming pared 1 base from V and 2 bases from J, leaving 9 bases between. DNA of the CDR3: TGCGCCAGCAGCTTGTCCAGCGTCAACACCGGGGAGCTGTTTTTT. Amino acid sequence: CASSLSSVNTGELFF.

The genes are TRBV7-6 and TRBJ2-7; TRBD1 matches at 9 bases. This CDR3 spans 16 amino acids. The germline V gene has CDR1 SGHVS and CDR2 FNYEAQ. Trimming took 5 bases from V and 2 from J; bases not matched to a gene: 10. CDR3: CASSPDGGTGTYEQYF. The CDR3 nucleotides read TGTGCCAGCAGCCCCGACGGGGGGACAGGGACCTACGAGCAGTACTTC. The entire variable domain, with the rest obtained from reference TRBV7-6 and TRBJ2-7, is as follows: GAGVSQSPRYKVTKRGQDVALRCDPISGHVSLYWYRQALGQGPEFLTYFNYEAQQDKSGLPNDRFSAERPEGSISTLTIQRTEQRDSAMYRCASSPDGGTGTYEQYFGPGTRLTVT.

The chain uses TRBV7-8 and TRBJ2-3; 8 bases line up with TRBD2. Looked up from germline, CDR1 is SGHVS and CDR2 is FQNEAQ. Trimming removed 0 bases from V and 0 bases from J; junction bases left unmatched: 5. This CDR3 has 17 amino acids. The chain's CDR3 is CASSLAERGPSTDTQYF. DNA of the CDR3: TGTGCCAGCAGCTTAGCGGAGCGGGGGCCCAGCACAGATACGCAGTATTTT.

V is TRBV28 and J is TRBJ1-1; D remains ambiguous. The CDR3 length is 13 residues. Per germline, CDR1 MDHEN and CDR2 SYDVKM. V was shortened by 10 bases and J by 7 bases, with 19 bases between the two germline ends. CDR3 amino acids: CATSYRSGGEAFF. The CDR3 nucleotides read TGTGCCACCTCCTACCGCTCGGGTGGTGAAGCTTTCTTT.

The sample holds one count of this clone. The rearrangement joins TRBV3-1 (or the pseudogene TRBV3-2) to TRBJ2-1; maybe TRBD1 (5 bases). The V gene lost 8 bases and the J gene lost 2 bases, with 19 bases spanning the gap. Germline CDR1 LGHDT, CDR2 YNNKEL (reference sequence). This CDR3 has 16 residues. The CDR3 loop reads CASGVTRVGTYNEQFF. The CDR3, as DNA: TGTGCCAGCGGAGTAACCAGGGTAGGCACCTACAATGAGCAGTTCTTC.

V usage is TRBV27 and J usage is TRBJ2-3, with a weak D call TRBD2 (5 bases). V gave up 5 bases and J gave up 9 bases, with 12 bases separating them. Per the germline V gene, CDR1 is MNHEY and CDR2 is SMNVEV (reference sequence). CDR3 length equals 12 residues. This CDR3 is CASSPPPGTQYF. The CDR3, as DNA: TGTGCCAGCAGTCCCCCCCCGGGGACGCAGTATTTT.

The genes are TRBV29-1 and TRBJ2-1, with 14 bases fitting TRBD2. The V segment lost 6 bases and the J segment 13 bases; nucleotides outside the gene matches: 14. The CDR3 is made up of 15 amino acids. Germline CDR1 and CDR2: SQVTM and ANQGSEA. The CDR3, as DNA: TGCAGCGTCGATATTGGACTAGCGGGGGGCGGCCACCAGTTCTTC. It is translated as CSVDIGLAGGGHQFF.

A remark on this clone: The sample has other DNA sequences that encode this CDR3 too. The chain is built from TRBV3-1 (or the pseudogene TRBV3-2) and TRBJ2-3; 14 bases fit TRBD2. The CDR3 contains 16 residues. The J segment lost 6 bases and the V segment lost 1 base, leaving 3 bases of the junction unmatched. The germline CDR1 and CDR2 sequences are LGHDT and YNNKEL (reference sequence). The CDR3: CASSQGLAGGTDTQYF. As DNA, the CDR3 is TGTGCCAGCAGCCAAGGACTAGCGGGGGGGACCGATACGCAGTATTTT.

The chain couples TRBV10-2 to TRBJ1-5; a possible D gene is TRBD1 (5 bases). V lost 6 bases and J 4 bases, leaving 16 bases between the germline ends. Germline CDR1 WSHSY, CDR2 SAAADI. This CDR3 comprises 15 residues. Written as DNA, the CDR3 is TGCGCCAGCAGCCCAAGCGGGGGGGGTAATCAGCCCCAGCATTTT. Protein: CASSPSGGGNQPQHF.

V and J are TRBV4-2 and TRBJ2-7; no definite D call. Germline loops: CDR1 LGHNA, CDR2 YNFKEQ. This CDR3 region has 14 residues. Trimming took off 0 bases at V and 0 bases at J, with 6 bases between the two ends. The CDR3 sequence: CASSQDHNSYEQYF. The CDR3 DNA sequence: TGTGCCAGCAGCCAAGACCACAACTCCTACGAGCAGTACTTC.

The rearrangement joins TRBV11-1 to TRBJ2-5, with no clear D. Germline V CDR1 and CDR2: SGHAT, FQDESV (reference sequence). The CDR3 extends over 11 amino acids. Deletions cut 4 bases from V and 4 bases from J, with 4 bases between. The CDR3 region is CASSYRETQYF. The CDR3 DNA reads as TGTGCCAGCAGCTATCGAGAGACCCAGTACTTC.